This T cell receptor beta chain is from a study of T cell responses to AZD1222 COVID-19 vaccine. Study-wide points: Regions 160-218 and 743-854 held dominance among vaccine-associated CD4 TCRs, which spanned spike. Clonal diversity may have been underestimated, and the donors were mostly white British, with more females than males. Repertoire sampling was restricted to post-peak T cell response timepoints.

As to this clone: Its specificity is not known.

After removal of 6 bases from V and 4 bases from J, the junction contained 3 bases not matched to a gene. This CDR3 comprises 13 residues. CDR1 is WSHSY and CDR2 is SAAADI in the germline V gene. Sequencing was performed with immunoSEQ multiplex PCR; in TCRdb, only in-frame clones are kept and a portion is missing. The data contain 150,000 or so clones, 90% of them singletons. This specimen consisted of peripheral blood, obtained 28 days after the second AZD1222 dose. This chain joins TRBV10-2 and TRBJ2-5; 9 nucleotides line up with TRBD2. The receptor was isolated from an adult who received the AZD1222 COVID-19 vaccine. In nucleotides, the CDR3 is TGCGCCAGCAGATCTAGCGGGGTAGAGACCCAGTACTTC. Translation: CASRSSGVETQYF.